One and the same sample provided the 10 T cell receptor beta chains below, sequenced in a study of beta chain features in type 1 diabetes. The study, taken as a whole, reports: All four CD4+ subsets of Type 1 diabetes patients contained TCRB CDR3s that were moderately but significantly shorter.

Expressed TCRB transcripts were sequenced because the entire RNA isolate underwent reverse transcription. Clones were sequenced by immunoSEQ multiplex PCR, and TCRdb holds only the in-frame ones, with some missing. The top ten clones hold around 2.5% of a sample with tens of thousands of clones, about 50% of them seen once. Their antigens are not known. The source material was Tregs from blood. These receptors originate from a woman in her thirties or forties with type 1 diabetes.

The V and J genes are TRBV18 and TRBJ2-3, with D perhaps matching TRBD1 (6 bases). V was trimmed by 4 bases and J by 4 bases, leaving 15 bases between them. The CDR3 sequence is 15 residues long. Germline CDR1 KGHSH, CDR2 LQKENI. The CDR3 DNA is TGTGCCAGCTCACAAGGACAGCTGCCGTCAGATACGCAGTATTTT. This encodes CASSQGQLPSDTQYF.

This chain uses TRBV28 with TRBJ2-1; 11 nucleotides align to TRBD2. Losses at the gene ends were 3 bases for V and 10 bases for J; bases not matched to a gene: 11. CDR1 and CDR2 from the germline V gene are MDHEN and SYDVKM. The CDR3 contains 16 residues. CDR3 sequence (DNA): TGTGCCAGCAGTTTCTTGGCTAGCGGGGGGACGGGGGAGCAGTTCTTC. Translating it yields CASSFLASGGTGEQFF. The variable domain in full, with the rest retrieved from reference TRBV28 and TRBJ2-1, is DVKVTQSSRYLVKRTGEKVFLECVQDMDHENMFWYRQDPGLGLRLIYFSYDVKMKEKGDIPEGYSVSREKKERFSLILESASTNQTSMYLCASSFLASGGTGEQFFGPGTRLTVL.

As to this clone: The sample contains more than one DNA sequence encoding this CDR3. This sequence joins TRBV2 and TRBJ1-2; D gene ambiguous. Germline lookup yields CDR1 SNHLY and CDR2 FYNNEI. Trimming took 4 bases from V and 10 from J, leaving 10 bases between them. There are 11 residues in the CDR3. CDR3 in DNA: TGTGCCAGCAGTGGATTAAGAGACTACACCTTC. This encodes CASSGLRDYTF.

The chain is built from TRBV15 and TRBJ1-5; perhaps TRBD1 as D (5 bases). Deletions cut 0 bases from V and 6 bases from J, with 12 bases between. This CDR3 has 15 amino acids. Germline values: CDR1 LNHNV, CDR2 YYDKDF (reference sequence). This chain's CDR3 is CATSRDHGGTQPQHF. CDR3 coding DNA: TGTGCCACCAGCAGAGATCACGGGGGAACTCAGCCCCAGCATTTT.

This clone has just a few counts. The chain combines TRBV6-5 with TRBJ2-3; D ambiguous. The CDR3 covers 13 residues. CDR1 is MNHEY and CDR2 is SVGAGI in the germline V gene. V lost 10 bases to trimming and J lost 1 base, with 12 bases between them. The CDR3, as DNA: TGTGCCACCGTGGTCCCGGGCACAGATACGCAGTATTTT. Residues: CATVVPGTDTQYF.

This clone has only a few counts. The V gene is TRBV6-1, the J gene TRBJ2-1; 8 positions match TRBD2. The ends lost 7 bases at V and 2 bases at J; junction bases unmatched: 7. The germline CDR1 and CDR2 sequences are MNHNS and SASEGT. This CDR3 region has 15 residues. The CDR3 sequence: CASTYGGEPYNEQFF. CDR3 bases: TGTGCCAGCACCTACGGGGGGGAACCCTACAATGAGCAGTTCTTC.

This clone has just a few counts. CDR3 DNA sequence: TGTGCCAGCAGACCCACTCGTAGGAGCTCCTACGAGCAGTACTTC. Translating it yields CASRPTRRSSYEQYF. The J gene is TRBJ2-7, the V gene TRBV6-1; no firm D call. Germline-derived CDR1 and CDR2 are MNHNS and SASEGT. This CDR3 comprises 15 residues. Trimming pared 6 bases from V and 0 bases from J, leaving 15 bases between.

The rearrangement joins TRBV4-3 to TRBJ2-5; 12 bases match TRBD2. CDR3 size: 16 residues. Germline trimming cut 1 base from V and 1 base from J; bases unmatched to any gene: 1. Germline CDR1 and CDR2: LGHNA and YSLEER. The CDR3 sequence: CASSQGTSGTQETQYF. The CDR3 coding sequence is TGCGCCAGCAGCCAAGGGACTAGCGGGACCCAAGAGACCCAGTACTTC.

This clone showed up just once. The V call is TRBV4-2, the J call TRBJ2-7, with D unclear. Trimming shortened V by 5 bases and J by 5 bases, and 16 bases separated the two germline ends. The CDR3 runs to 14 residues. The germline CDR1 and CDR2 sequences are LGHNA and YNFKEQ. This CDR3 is CASSLRQTLDEQYF. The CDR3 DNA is TGTGCCAGCAGCTTGCGGCAGACCCTAGACGAGCAGTACTTC.

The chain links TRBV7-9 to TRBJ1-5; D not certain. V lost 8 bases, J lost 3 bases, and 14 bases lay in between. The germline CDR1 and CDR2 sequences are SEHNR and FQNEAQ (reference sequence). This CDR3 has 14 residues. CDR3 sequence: CASSRAGDNQPQHF. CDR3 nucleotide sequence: TGTGCCAGCTCTAGGGCCGGGGACAATCAGCCCCAGCATTTT.